Following are 14 T cell receptor beta chains from one sample sequenced in a study of a mutant IDH1 vaccine in newly diagnosed glioma. Sequencing was performed with immunoSEQ multiplex PCR; in TCRdb, only in-frame clones are kept and a portion is missing. The sample consists of some 30,000 clones, 70% to 90% of them appearing once. Time point in this sample: week 23, last vaccination. Every single dose of the vaccine, 300 ug of mutant IDH1 20-mer peptide, came with topical imiquimod. These TCRs are of unknown antigen specificity. The input for sequencing was PBMCs, taken from a glioma patient whose treatment included an IDH1 peptide vaccine. These receptors came from a middle-aged man with glioma.

The chain links TRBV5-1 to TRBJ2-2; D unresolved. Germline CDR1 reads SGHRS; CDR2 reads YFSETQ. The CDR3 contains 14 residues. V was trimmed by 7 bases and J by 7 bases, leaving 17 bases between them. Here the CDR3 DNA reads TGCGCCAGCCAGCAATCGACCTATGACGGGGAGCTGTTTTTT. Residues: CASQQSTYDGELFF.

The V call is TRBV6-6, the J call TRBJ1-2; 12 bases fit TRBD1. The CDR3 is made up of 14 amino acids. Germline V lookup: CDR1 MNHNY, CDR2 SVGAGI (reference sequence). Unmatched junction bases numbered 4, after V lost 7 bases and J lost 4 bases. The CDR3 spells CASTRDRGLYGYTF. Written as DNA, the CDR3 is TGTGCCAGCACCCGGGACAGGGGGCTCTATGGCTACACCTTC.

The chain combines TRBV4-1 with TRBJ1-5; D not resolved. V shed 0 bases and J shed 7 bases, with 10 bases lying between them. Per germline, CDR1 MGHRA and CDR2 YSYEKL. The CDR3 consists of 14 residues. CDR3 nucleotides: TGCGCCAGCAGCCAAGAGGTTGGGGTCCAGCCCCAGCATTTT. Its translation: CASSQEVGVQPQHF.

This clone was observed a single time. The chain combines TRBV6-1 with TRBJ1-2, with D hard to call. Trimming left V 4 bases short and J 8 bases short, with 11 bases between. The CDR3 runs 12 residues. Germline V gives CDR1 MNHNS, CDR2 SASEGT. CDR3 bases: TGTGCCAGCAGTGCTACTACGGGGGGCTACACCTTC. Protein: CASSATTGGYTF.

CDR3 bases: TGTGCCAGCAGCTTCGAGACAGGGTCTGGGGCCAACGTCCTGACTTTC. Translated: CASSFETGSGANVLTF. This rearrangement joins TRBV7-2 to TRBJ2-6, with 7 bases fitting TRBD1. Germline CDR1 and CDR2: SGHTA and FQGNSA. The trim removed 3 bases at V and 1 base at J, leaving 3 bases unmatched. CDR3 size: 16 residues. The full variable domain, completed using reference TRBV7-2 and TRBJ2-6, is GAGVSQSPSNKVTEKGKDVELRCDPISGHTALYWYRQSLGQGLEFLIYFQGNSAPDKSGLPSDRFSAERTGGSVSTLTIQRTQQEDSAVYLCASSFETGSGANVLTFGAGSRLTVL.

This chain uses TRBV28 with TRBJ1-5; D unclear. Germline V CDR1 and CDR2: MDHEN, SYDVKM. The CDR3 covers 15 residues. Between the trimmed V and J ends, which lost 5 bases and 0 bases, there was a span of 11 bases. CDR3 coding DNA: TGTGCCAGCAGTCCGGAGGGCTATAGCAATCAGCCCCAGCATTTT. Translated, it gives CASSPEGYSNQPQHF.

This clone appeared a single time. The chain carries TRBV6-5 and TRBJ1-5; D uncertain. Germline V lookup: CDR1 MNHEY, CDR2 SVGAGI. V lost 5 bases to trimming and J lost 6 bases, with 11 bases between them. The CDR3 extends over 13 amino acids. As DNA, the CDR3 is TGTGCCAGCAGTACCCGCCCGGGTCAGCCCCAGCATTTT. Translating it yields CASSTRPGQPQHF.

This chain uses TRBV6-4 with TRBJ2-3; D might be TRBD1 or TRBD2, each matching 6 bases. V was clipped by 2 bases and J by 1 base, with 13 bases between them. Germline CDR1 and CDR2: MRHNA and SNTAGT. This CDR3 has 16 amino acids. In DNA, the CDR3 is TGTGCCAGCAGTGACGGTACGGGGGCCGGCACAGATACGCAGTATTTT. Protein sequence: CASSDGTGAGTDTQYF.

The V and J genes are TRBV19 and TRBJ1-2; TRBD1 agrees at 8 bases. The germline gives CDR1 LNHDA, CDR2 SQIVND (reference sequence). The CDR3 is 19 residues long. Trimming removed 5 bases from V and 7 bases from J; junction bases left unmatched: 24. CDR3 bases: TGTGCCAGTAGTCCGAGGGGTGGGAGATGGGACAGGAGCTTTGCTGGCTACACCTTC. Translated, it gives CASSPRGGRWDRSFAGYTF.

The chain carries TRBV2 and TRBJ1-2, with TRBD1 matching 7 bases. Germline lookup yields CDR1 SNHLY and CDR2 FYNNEI. There are 14 residues in the CDR3. The V and J ends lost 6 bases and 1 base, in that order; junction bases with no gene match: 5. The CDR3: CASRRGRGNYGYTF. CDR3 coding DNA: TGTGCCAGCAGGAGGGGGCGGGGTAACTATGGCTACACCTTC.

V is TRBV6-1 and J is TRBJ2-5; D remains unclear. The V gene's germline CDR1 is MNHNS and CDR2 SASEGT. The CDR3 runs 16 residues. Trimming removed 1 base from V and 14 bases from J, with 26 bases in between. DNA of the CDR3: TGTGCCAGCAGTGAAGATGCCGGCGGCACTTTTGTGGGTTACTACTTC. Translated, it gives CASSEDAGGTFVGYYF.

The chain joins TRBV5-1 to TRBJ1-1; a weak D match, TRBD1 (5 bases). V shed 3 bases and J shed 3 bases, with 12 bases lying between them. The CDR3 extends over 14 amino acids. CDR1 is SGHRS, CDR2 YFSETQ, per germline. CDR3: CASSSTGTDTEAFF. The CDR3 region has the DNA TGCGCCAGCAGCTCGACGGGGACTGACACTGAAGCTTTCTTT.

J is TRBJ1-2 and V is TRBV5-1; D remains ambiguous. This CDR3 comprises 12 residues. CDR1 is SGHRS, CDR2 YFSETQ, per germline. V lost 4 bases to trimming and J lost 5 bases, with 9 bases between them. The CDR3 reads CASSIPGYGYTF. In nucleotides, the CDR3 is TGCGCCAGCAGCATCCCAGGATATGGCTACACCTTC.

This clone came up a few times. The gene calls are TRBV11-3 and TRBJ1-2; tentatively, D is TRBD1 (6 bases). The CDR3 sequence is 12 residues long. V was shortened by 4 bases and J by 4 bases, with 7 bases between the two germline ends. Germline V gene data show CDR1 as SGHNT and CDR2 as YENEEA. CDR3 DNA sequence: TGTGCCAGCAGCTCAGGGGTCTATGGCTACACCTTC. It encodes CASSSGVYGYTF.